This passage covers 31 T cell receptor beta chains from one sample sequenced in a study of patients and donors after allogeneic stem cell transplantation. TCRdb redid the calling of the RT-PCR reads with MiXCR, one entry per CDR3 protein. The data hold hundreds of thousands of distinct CDR3 sequences, with 16% observed a single time. The sequencing input was blood, either unsorted or a sorted T cell fraction (not recorded which). The receptor set was obtained from a human donor who was either an allogeneic HSCT recipient or a stem cell or donor lymphocyte infusion donor (not recorded which). It is not recorded whose cells these are; they may come from a transplant donor.

CDR3 in amino acids: CASSQEVYNEQFF. DNA of the CDR3: TGTGCCAGCAGCCAAGAAGTCTACAATGAGCAGTTCTTC. The genes are TRBV3-1 and TRBJ2-1; D gene ambiguous. Trimming took off 0 bases at V and 3 bases at J, with 3 bases between the two ends. The germline V gene has CDR1 LGHDT and CDR2 YNNKEL (reference sequence). The CDR3 runs 13 residues.

The V and J genes are TRBV6-1 and TRBJ1-5; D not certain. The V gene lost 8 bases and the J gene lost 2 bases, with 16 bases spanning the gap. The CDR3 contains 15 residues. Germline CDR1 reads MNHNS; CDR2 reads SASEGT. This CDR3 is CASALLSSGNQPQHF. CDR3 coding DNA: TGTGCCAGCGCCCTACTAAGTTCGGGCAATCAGCCCCAGCATTTT.

CDR3: CASSPVTSDTEAFF. DNA for the CDR3: TGTGCCAGCAGTCCAGTGACGTCGGACACTGAAGCTTTCTTT. The chain uses TRBV27 and TRBJ1-1, with D unresolved. This CDR3 contains 14 residues. Germline CDR1 is MNHEY and CDR2 is SMNVEV (reference sequence). Trimming shortened V by 5 bases and J by 3 bases, and 13 bases separated the two germline ends.

The J gene is TRBJ2-3, the V gene TRBV27; 9 nucleotides align to TRBD2. Germline V gene lookup returns CDR1 MNHEY and CDR2 SMNVEV (reference sequence). There are 18 residues in the CDR3. V lost 0 bases, J lost 0 bases, and 7 bases stayed unmatched. As DNA, the CDR3 is TGTGCCAGCAGTTTATCCAACACTAGCGGGCAGAGCACAGATACGCAGTATTTT. It yields the protein CASSLSNTSGQSTDTQYF.

This chain links TRBV12-3 or TRBV12-4 with TRBJ2-7, with D possibly matching TRBD2 (5 bases). This CDR3 region has 16 residues. The V and J ends lost 1 base and 2 bases respectively, with 15 bases between them. The CDR3 DNA reads as TGTGCCAGCAGTTTAGAGTCCGGAAGCGGCCCCTACGAGCAGTACTTC. This encodes CASSLESGSGPYEQYF.

This clonotype has a count of ten or more. The chain combines TRBV12-3 or TRBV12-4 with TRBJ2-2; D not certain. The ends were cut back, 1 base at V and 3 bases at J, with 12 bases in the middle. The CDR3 totals 16 residues. For the CDR3, the DNA is TGTGCCAGCAGTTTAGTTCGGGCTGGGGACACCGGGGAGCTGTTTTTT. This gives the protein CASSLVRAGDTGELFF.

The V gene is TRBV4-3, the J gene TRBJ2-1; D gene uncertain. Germline-derived CDR1 and CDR2 are LGHNA and YSLEER. This CDR3 has 15 residues. With 1 base removed from V and 5 bases from J, the gap between germline ends came to 12 bases. CDR3 sequence (DNA): TGCGCCAGCAGCCAAGTAGGGCCAGATCACAATGAGCAGTTCTTC. Protein: CASSQVGPDHNEQFF.

This clonotype has a handful of counts. The V call is TRBV20-1, the J call TRBJ1-2; 7 bases map to TRBD1. This CDR3 has 13 residues. Germline CDR1 DFQATT, CDR2 SNEGSKA (reference sequence). V lost 5 bases, J lost 2 bases, and 5 bases stayed unmatched. CDR3 coding DNA: TGCAGTGCTCTCGACAGGGCAAACTATGGCTACACCTTC. It codes for CSALDRANYGYTF.

A few counts support this clonotype. V gene TRBV30 combines with J gene TRBJ2-1; unclear D gene. Germline V gene lookup returns CDR1 GTSNPN and CDR2 SVGIG (reference sequence). Trimming shortened V by 0 bases and J by 4 bases, and 4 bases separated the two germline ends. CDR3 length: 12 residues. The CDR3 DNA is TGTGCCTGGAGTGTCCTGTACAATGAGCAGTTCTTC. As protein: CAWSVLYNEQFF.

The gene calls are TRBV20-1 and TRBJ2-5, with D tentatively TRBD1 (6 bases). Per the germline V gene, CDR1 is DFQATT and CDR2 is SNEGSKA (reference sequence). V was trimmed by 3 bases and J by 10 bases, leaving 15 bases between them. CDR3 length: 12 amino acids. The CDR3 sequence is CSASPRGEDQYF. The DNA of the CDR3 is TGCAGTGCTAGTCCCAGGGGTGAAGACCAGTACTTC.

This clonotype occurred a few times. The chain joins TRBV5-1 to TRBJ1-5; D is unresolved. The CDR3 runs to 15 residues. V gave up 0 bases and J gave up 2 bases, with 9 bases separating them. Per germline, CDR1 SGHRS and CDR2 YFSETQ. The CDR3 is CASSLEGIGNQPQHF. The CDR3 DNA reads as TGCGCCAGCAGCTTGGAAGGGATTGGCAATCAGCCCCAGCATTTT.

V is TRBV20-1 and J is TRBJ1-5; a possible D gene is TRBD1 (6 bases). Deletions cut 1 base from V and 2 bases from J, with 15 bases between. Germline V gene lookup returns CDR1 DFQATT and CDR2 SNEGSKA (reference sequence). This CDR3 has 16 amino acids. In nucleotides, the CDR3 is TGCAGTGCTAGAGCTACGGGGGGCAGCCGCAATCAGCCCCAGCATTTT. This gives the protein CSARATGGSRNQPQHF.

This clonotype has only a few counts. V usage is TRBV3-1 and J usage is TRBJ2-5; 9 bases are a match to TRBD2. The CDR3 totals 14 residues. V dropped 3 bases and J dropped 7; count of bases not matched to a gene: 6. Germline CDR1 reads LGHDT; CDR2 reads YNNKEL (reference sequence). CDR3 sequence: CASSQLAGRGTQYF. CDR3 nucleotide sequence: TGTGCCAGCAGCCAGCTAGCGGGAAGGGGGACCCAGTACTTC.

This clonotype has just a few counts. The chain joins TRBV9 to TRBJ1-6; 8 bases are shared with TRBD1. V was pared by 0 bases and J by 8 bases, with 1 base of the junction left unmatched. CDR1 is SGDLS and CDR2 is YYNGEE in the germline V gene. This CDR3 comprises 14 residues. The CDR3, as DNA: TGTGCCAGCAGCGTAGCGGGACAGGATTCACCCCTCCACTTT. Its protein is CASSVAGQDSPLHF.

The chain couples TRBV3-1 to TRBJ1-1; D is possibly TRBD1 (6 bases). In germline, CDR1 is LGHDT, CDR2 YNNKEL (reference sequence). This CDR3 contains 15 residues. The V end lost 6 bases, the J end lost 5 bases, and 19 bases lay between the germline ends. CDR3 sequence reads: CASSFQQGGRTEAFF. The CDR3, as DNA: TGTGCCAGCAGTTTCCAACAGGGAGGGAGAACTGAAGCTTTCTTT.

This clonotype was seen more than once but under ten times. The chain is built from TRBV5-5 and TRBJ2-3, with 7 bases identical to TRBD1. V shed 0 bases and J 3 bases; nucleotides not matched to a gene: 4. The V gene's germline CDR1 is SGHKS and CDR2 YYEKEE (reference sequence). CDR3 length: 15 residues. In nucleotides, the CDR3 is TGTGCCAGCAGCTTGGAGGGGGCCAGGACAGATACGCAGTATTTT. This gives the protein CASSLEGARTDTQYF.

V gene TRBV20-1 combines with J gene TRBJ1-3; D may be TRBD1 (6 bases). V lost 7 bases and J 2 bases, leaving 18 bases between the germline ends. This CDR3 is 15 amino acids long. Germline V gives CDR1 DFQATT, CDR2 SNEGSKA (reference sequence). The CDR3: CSVYAPRGPGNTIYF. In nucleotides, the CDR3 is TGCAGTGTTTATGCCCCCAGGGGCCCTGGAAACACCATATATTTT.

The V gene is TRBV12-3 or TRBV12-4, the J gene TRBJ2-5; possibly TRBD2 for D (7 bases). Between the trimmed V and J ends, which lost 3 bases and 5 bases, there was a span of 16 bases. The CDR3 consists of 15 residues. The CDR3 region is CASSLRGGALETQYF. CDR3 DNA: TGTGCCAGCAGTTTGAGAGGGGGGGCCTTGGAGACCCAGTACTTC.

This clonotype showed up just a few times. V gene TRBV27 combines with J gene TRBJ1-5; the D gene is possibly TRBD1 (5 bases). The CDR3 has 13 residues. The germline CDR1 and CDR2 sequences are MNHEY and SMNVEV (reference sequence). Trimming stripped 5 bases from V and 5 bases from J, with 10 bases between. Written as DNA, the CDR3 is TGTGCCAGCAGTCCCGGACATTATCAGCCCCAGCATTTT. Amino acids: CASSPGHYQPQHF.

The chain has TRBV5-1 and TRBJ1-6, with 10 bases aligning to TRBD1. With 5 bases clipped from V and 0 bases from J, the junction kept 11 bases outside the gene matches. The CDR3 runs to 19 residues. The germline gives CDR1 SGHRS, CDR2 YFSETQ. The CDR3 loop reads CASREDRGRFLSYNSPLHF. The CDR3 nucleotides are TGCGCCAGCAGGGAAGACAGGGGGCGCTTCCTCTCCTATAATTCACCCCTCCACTTT. Based on the CDR3 plus reference TRBV5-1 and TRBJ1-6, the full variable domain is KAGVTQTPRYLIKTRGQQVTLSCSPISGHRSVSWYQQTPGQGLQFLFEYFSETQRNKGNFPGRFSGRQFSNSRSEMNVSTLELGDSALYLCASREDRGRFLSYNSPLHFGNGTRLTVT.

The chain combines TRBV5-1 with TRBJ2-1; 12 bases line up with TRBD1. V was clipped by 0 bases and J by 6 bases; unmatched bases: 4. Per germline, CDR1 SGHRS and CDR2 YFSETQ. The CDR3 is made up of 16 amino acids. CDR3 DNA sequence: TGCGCCAGCAGCTTGGTCAGGGACAGGGGGCCCAATGAGCAGTTCTTC. Residues: CASSLVRDRGPNEQFF.

The chain links TRBV30 to TRBJ1-2; D possibly corresponds to TRBD1 (6 bases). V was shortened by 2 bases and J by 7 bases, with 8 bases between the two germline ends. Germline CDR1 is GTSNPN and CDR2 is SVGIG (reference sequence). The CDR3 extends over 11 amino acids. The DNA for the CDR3 is TGTGCCTGGAGTCCAGGGGCTGGCTACACCTTC. This codes for CAWSPGAGYTF.

The chain is built from TRBV20-1 and TRBJ2-1; TRBD2 aligns across 12 bases. CDR1 and CDR2 from the germline V gene are DFQATT and SNEGSKA (reference sequence). V lost 5 bases, J lost 2 bases, and 7 bases stayed unmatched. CDR3 length: 16 amino acids. The DNA for the CDR3 is TGCAGTGCTCCTGAGACTAGCGGGGGAACCTACAATGAGCAGTTCTTC. Translated: CSAPETSGGTYNEQFF.

The gene calls are TRBV29-1 and TRBJ2-7, with no clear D. The CDR3 consists of 13 residues. CDR1 is SQVTM, CDR2 ANQGSEA, per germline. V was pared by 7 bases and J by 3 bases, with 16 bases between. The CDR3 coding sequence is TGCAGCGCCCTCGGGCAATCAGGCTACGAGCAGTACTTC. Amino acids: CSALGQSGYEQYF.

This clonotype was seen only a few times. This sequence joins TRBV9 and TRBJ2-3, with D uncertain. V was cut by 0 bases and J by 0 bases, with 8 bases left in between. This CDR3 contains 15 residues. Germline V gene sequence: CDR1 SGDLS, CDR2 YYNGEE. The CDR3, as DNA: TGTGCCAGCAGCGTAGAAGGGTCAAGCACAGATACGCAGTATTTT. Amino acid sequence: CASSVEGSSTDTQYF.

The chain carries TRBV2 and TRBJ2-7, with D possibly being TRBD2 (6 bases). Trimming pared 5 bases from V and 3 bases from J, leaving 14 bases between. Germline V gene lookup returns CDR1 SNHLY and CDR2 FYNNEI. This CDR3 is built from 14 residues. The CDR3 loop is CASSPGLLLYEQYF. The CDR3 region has the DNA TGTGCCAGCAGTCCGGGACTCCTTCTCTACGAGCAGTACTTC.

This clonotype was counted only a few times. V usage is TRBV5-1 and J usage is TRBJ1-1; perhaps TRBD1 as D (6 bases). This CDR3 has 16 residues. Trimming removed 4 bases from V and 4 bases from J, with 20 bases in between. Germline lookup yields CDR1 SGHRS and CDR2 YFSETQ. The chain's CDR3 is CASSSVGGRGGTEAFF. For the CDR3, the DNA is TGCGCCAGCAGCAGCGTGGGGGGGCGCGGGGGCACTGAAGCTTTCTTT.

The chain combines TRBV12-3 or TRBV12-4 with TRBJ1-2; 7 bases line up with TRBD1. The CDR3 consists of 15 residues. V lost 4 bases and J lost 9; bases outside the gene matches: 14. DNA for the CDR3: TGTGCCAGCAGTTATGGGGACAGCTCCTGGGGGAGCTACACCTTC. Encoded protein: CASSYGDSSWGSYTF.

A note on this clonotype: A read error is possible here, since a much larger clone lies one base away. The chain joins TRBV7-7 to TRBJ2-2; 9 nucleotides line up with TRBD2. Germline CDR1 and CDR2: SSHAT and FNYEAQ (reference sequence). The CDR3 consists of 17 residues. The CDR3 region has the DNA TGTGCTAGCAGCTTCGCTAGCGGGGTCCTGAACACCGGGGAGCTGTTTTTT. Protein: CASSFASGVLNTGELFF.

The chain couples TRBV5-6 to TRBJ2-4, with D unresolved. In germline, CDR1 is SGHDT, CDR2 YYEEEE. Trimming took 4 bases from V and 0 from J, leaving 8 bases between them. The CDR3 is made up of 14 amino acids. The CDR3 DNA follows: TGTGCCAGCAGCCCGTATGGAGCCAAAAACATTCAGTACTTC. The encoded protein is CASSPYGAKNIQYF.

V is TRBV10-3 and J is TRBJ2-6; 9 bases are shared with TRBD1. Germline V gives CDR1 ENHRY, CDR2 SYGVKD. CDR3 length: 18 amino acids. The junction had 11 bases not matched to a gene; V was cut back by 8 bases and J by 0 bases. The CDR3 DNA reads as TGTGCCATCGCAGAAACAGGGGGCCTCCGCTCTGGGGCCAACGTCCTGACTTTC. Its translation is CAIAETGGLRSGANVLTF.